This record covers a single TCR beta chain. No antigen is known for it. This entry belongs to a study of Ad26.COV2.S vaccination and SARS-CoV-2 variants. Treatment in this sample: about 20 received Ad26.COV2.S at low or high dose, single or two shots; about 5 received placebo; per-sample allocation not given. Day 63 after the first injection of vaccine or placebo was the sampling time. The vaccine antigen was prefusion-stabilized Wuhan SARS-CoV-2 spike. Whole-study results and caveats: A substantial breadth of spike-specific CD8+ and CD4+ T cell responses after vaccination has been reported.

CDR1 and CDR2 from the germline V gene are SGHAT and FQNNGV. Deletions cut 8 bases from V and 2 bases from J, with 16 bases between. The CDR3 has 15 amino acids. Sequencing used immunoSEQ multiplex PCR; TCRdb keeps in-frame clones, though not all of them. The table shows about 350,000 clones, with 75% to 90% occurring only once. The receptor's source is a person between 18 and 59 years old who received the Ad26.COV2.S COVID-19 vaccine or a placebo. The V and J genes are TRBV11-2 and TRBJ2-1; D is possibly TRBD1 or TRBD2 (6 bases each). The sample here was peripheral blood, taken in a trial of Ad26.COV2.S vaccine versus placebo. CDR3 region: CASGLWGATYNEQFF. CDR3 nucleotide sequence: TGTGCCAGCGGGTTATGGGGGGCCACCTACAATGAGCAGTTCTTC.